These T cell receptor beta chains were read from a single sample in a study of T cell responses to AZD1222 COVID-19 vaccine. Method: immunoSEQ multiplex PCR; TCRdb's copy keeps in-frame clones and lacks some. The sample lists 75,000 to 85,000 clones, under 95% occurring once. The starting material was peripheral blood, obtained on day 0 of AZD1222 vaccination. The receptors shown here come from an adult in good health. The conserved cysteine and the conserved F or W are not part of the CDR3 here.

v_gene: TRBV3-1/TRBV3-2
j_gene: TRBJ1-1
CDR3aa: ASSQGFMNTEAF

v_gene: TRBV7-9
j_gene: TRBJ2-7
CDR3aa: ASSMDRGREQY

v_gene: TRBV7-9
j_gene: TRBJ1-1
CDR3aa: ASSSQGVTEAF

v_gene: TRBV4-2
j_gene: TRBJ2-7
CDR3aa: ASSQDIGTGSGEQY

v_gene: TRBV2
j_gene: TRBJ2-7
CDR3aa: ASKRTSYEQY

v_gene: TRBV10-3
j_gene: TRBJ2-7
CDR3aa: AISESTEHSYEQY

v_gene: TRBV7-9
j_gene: TRBJ2-5
CDR3aa: ASSSTSGGKETQY

v_gene: TRBV7-2
j_gene: TRBJ1-4
CDR3aa: ASGVSSNEKLF

v_gene: TRBV5-1
j_gene: TRBJ2-6
CDR3aa: ASSLGFVGTGASGANVLT

v_gene: TRBV7-9
j_gene: TRBJ2-3
CDR3aa: ASSGAGEGTDTQY

v_gene: TRBV29-1
j_gene: TRBJ1-2
CDR3aa: SVQGSIEGSVVGYT

v_gene: TRBV7-9
j_gene: TRBJ1-3
CDR3aa: ASSPLGSSGNTIY

v_gene: TRBV9
j_gene: TRBJ1-2
CDR3aa: ASNPGQGPNYGYT

v_gene: TRBV5-1
j_gene: TRBJ1-3
CDR3aa: ASSPEVGPGPNTIY

v_gene: TRBV28
j_gene: TRBJ1-4
CDR3aa: ASSLSSLAGDKLF

v_gene: TRBV7-8
j_gene: TRBJ1-2
CDR3aa: ASSSGTGGFYGYT

v_gene: TRBV6-5
j_gene: TRBJ2-3
CDR3aa: ASSYVTSTDTQY

v_gene: TRBV6-5
j_gene: TRBJ1-1
CDR3aa: ASSLVGNTEAF

v_gene: TRBV7-9
j_gene: TRBJ1-1
CDR3aa: ASSLGPGDTEAF

v_gene: TRBV7-2
j_gene: TRBJ1-1
CDR3aa: ASSLSSRGTTEAF

v_gene: TRBV7-9
j_gene: TRBJ1-5
CDR3aa: ASSAGGQPQH

v_gene: TRBV9
j_gene: TRBJ1-1
CDR3aa: ASSALQASNTEAF

v_gene: TRBV7-6
j_gene: TRBJ2-2
CDR3aa: ASSFAPAGANTGELF

v_gene: TRBV5-1
j_gene: TRBJ2-1
CDR3aa: ASTSGAYNEQF

v_gene: TRBV11-3
j_gene: TRBJ1-4
CDR3aa: ASSLEDREKLF

v_gene: TRBV5-8
j_gene: TRBJ2-3
CDR3aa: ASSLDLAGTDTQY